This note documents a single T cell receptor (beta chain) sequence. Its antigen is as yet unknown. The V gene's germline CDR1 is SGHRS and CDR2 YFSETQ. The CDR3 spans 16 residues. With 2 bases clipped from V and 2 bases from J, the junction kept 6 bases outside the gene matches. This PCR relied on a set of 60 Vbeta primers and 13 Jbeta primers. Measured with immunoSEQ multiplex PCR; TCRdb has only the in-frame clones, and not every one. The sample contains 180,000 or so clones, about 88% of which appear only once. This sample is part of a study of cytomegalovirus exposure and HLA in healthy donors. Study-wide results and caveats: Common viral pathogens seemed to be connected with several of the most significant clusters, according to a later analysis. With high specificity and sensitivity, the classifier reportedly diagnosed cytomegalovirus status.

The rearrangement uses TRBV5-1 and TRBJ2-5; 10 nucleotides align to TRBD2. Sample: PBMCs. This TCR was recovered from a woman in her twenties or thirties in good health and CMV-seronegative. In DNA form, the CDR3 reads TGCGCCAGCAGCTTCTTACTAGCGGGGAAACAAGAGACCCAGTACTTC. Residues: CASSFLLAGKQETQYF.